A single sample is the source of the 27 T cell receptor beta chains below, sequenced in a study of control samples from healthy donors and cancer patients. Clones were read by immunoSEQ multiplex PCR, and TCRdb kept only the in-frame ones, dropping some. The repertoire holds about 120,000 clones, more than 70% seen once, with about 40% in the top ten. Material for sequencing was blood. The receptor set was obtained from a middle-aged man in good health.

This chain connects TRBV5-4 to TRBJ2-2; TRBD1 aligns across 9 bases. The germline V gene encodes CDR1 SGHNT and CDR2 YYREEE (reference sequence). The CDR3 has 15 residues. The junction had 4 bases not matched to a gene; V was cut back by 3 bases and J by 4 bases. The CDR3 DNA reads TGTGCCAGCAGCTCGGGACAGGGCCCCACCGGGGAGCTGTTTTTT. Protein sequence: CASSSGQGPTGELFF.

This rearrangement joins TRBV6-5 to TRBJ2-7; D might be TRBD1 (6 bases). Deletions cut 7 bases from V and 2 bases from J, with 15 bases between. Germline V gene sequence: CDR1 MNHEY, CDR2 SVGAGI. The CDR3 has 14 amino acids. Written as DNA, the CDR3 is TGTGCCAGCACCCCCATGGACAGACCCTACGAGCAGTACTTC. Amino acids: CASTPMDRPYEQYF.

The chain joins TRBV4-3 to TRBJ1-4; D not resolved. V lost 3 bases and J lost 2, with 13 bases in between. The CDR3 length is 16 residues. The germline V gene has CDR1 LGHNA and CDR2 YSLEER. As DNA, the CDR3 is TGCGCCAGCAGCCAGGTCTCTTTTGGGACTAATGAAAAACTGTTTTTT. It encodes CASSQVSFGTNEKLFF.

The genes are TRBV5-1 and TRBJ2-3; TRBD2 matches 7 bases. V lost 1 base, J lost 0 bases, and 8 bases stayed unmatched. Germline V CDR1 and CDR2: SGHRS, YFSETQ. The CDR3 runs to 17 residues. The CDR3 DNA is TGCGCCAGCAGCTTGAATATCGGCGGGGGTAGCACAGATACGCAGTATTTT. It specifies CASSLNIGGGSTDTQYF.

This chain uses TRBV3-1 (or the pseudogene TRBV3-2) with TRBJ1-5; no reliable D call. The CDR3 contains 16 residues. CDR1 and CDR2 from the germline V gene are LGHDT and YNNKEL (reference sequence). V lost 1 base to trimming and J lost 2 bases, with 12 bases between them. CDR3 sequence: CASSQGEGRGNQPQHF. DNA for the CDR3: TGTGCCAGCAGCCAAGGGGAGGGTAGGGGCAATCAGCCCCAGCATTTT.

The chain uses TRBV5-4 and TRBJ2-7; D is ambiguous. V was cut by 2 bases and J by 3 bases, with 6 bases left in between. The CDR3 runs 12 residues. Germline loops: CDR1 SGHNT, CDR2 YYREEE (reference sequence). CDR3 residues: CASSLDNYEQYF. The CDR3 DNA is TGTGCCAGCAGCTTAGACAACTACGAGCAGTACTTC. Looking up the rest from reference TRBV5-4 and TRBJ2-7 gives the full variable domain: ETGVTQSPTHLIKTRGQQVTLRCSSQSGHNTVSWYQQALGQGPQFIFQYYREEENGRGNFPPRFSGLQFPNYSSELNVNALELDDSALYLCASSLDNYEQYFGPGTRLTVT.

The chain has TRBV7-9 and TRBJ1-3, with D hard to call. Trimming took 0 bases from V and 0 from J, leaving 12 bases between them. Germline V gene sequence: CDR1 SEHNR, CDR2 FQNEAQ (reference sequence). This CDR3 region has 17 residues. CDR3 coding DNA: TGTGCCAGCAGCTTAGCAACGCAGGCGTTCTCTGGAAACACCATATATTTT. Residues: CASSLATQAFSGNTIYF.

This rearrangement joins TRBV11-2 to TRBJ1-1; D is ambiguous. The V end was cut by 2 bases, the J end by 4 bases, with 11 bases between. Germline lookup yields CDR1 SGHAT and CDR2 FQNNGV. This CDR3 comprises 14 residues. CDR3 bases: TGTGCCAGCAGCTTAAGCCGGGAGAGCACTGAAGCTTTCTTT. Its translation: CASSLSRESTEAFF.

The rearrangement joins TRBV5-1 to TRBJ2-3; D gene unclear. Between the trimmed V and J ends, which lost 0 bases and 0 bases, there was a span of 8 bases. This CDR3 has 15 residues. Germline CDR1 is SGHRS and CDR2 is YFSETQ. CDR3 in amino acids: CASSLVKGSTDTQYF. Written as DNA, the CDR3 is TGCGCCAGCAGCTTGGTAAAAGGTAGCACAGATACGCAGTATTTT. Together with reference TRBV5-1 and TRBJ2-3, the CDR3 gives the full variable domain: KAGVTQTPRYLIKTRGQQVTLSCSPISGHRSVSWYQQTPGQGLQFLFEYFSETQRNKGNFPGRFSGRQFSNSRSEMNVSTLELGDSALYLCASSLVKGSTDTQYFGPGTRLTVL.

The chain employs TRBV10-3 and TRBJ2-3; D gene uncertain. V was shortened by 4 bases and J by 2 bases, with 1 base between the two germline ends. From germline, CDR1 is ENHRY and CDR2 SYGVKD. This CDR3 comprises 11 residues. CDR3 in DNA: TGTGCCATCAGTGCCACAGATACGCAGTATTTT. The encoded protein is CAISATDTQYF.

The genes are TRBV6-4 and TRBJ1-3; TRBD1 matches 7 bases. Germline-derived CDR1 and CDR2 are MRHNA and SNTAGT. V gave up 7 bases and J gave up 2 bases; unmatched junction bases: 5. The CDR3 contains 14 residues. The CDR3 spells CASKKDRAGNTIYF. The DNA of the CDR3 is TGTGCCAGCAAAAAAGACAGGGCTGGAAACACCATATATTTT.

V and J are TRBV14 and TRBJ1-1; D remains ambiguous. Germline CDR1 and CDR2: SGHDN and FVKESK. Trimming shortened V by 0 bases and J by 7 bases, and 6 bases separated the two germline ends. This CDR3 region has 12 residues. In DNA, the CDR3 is TGTGCCAGCAGCCAAGATACAGTTGAAGCTTTCTTT. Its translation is CASSQDTVEAFF.

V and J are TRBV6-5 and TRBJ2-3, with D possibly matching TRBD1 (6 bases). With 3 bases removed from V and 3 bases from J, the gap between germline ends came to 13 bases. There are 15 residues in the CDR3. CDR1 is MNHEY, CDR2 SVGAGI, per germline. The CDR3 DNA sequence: TGTGCCAGCAGTTATAACACAGGGTTTACAGATACGCAGTATTTT. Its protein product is CASSYNTGFTDTQYF.

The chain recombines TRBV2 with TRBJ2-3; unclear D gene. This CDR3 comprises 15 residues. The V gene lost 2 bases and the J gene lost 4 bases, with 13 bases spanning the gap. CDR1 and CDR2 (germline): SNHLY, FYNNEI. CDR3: CASSENIVSSDTQYF. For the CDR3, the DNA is TGTGCCAGCAGTGAAAACATAGTTAGCTCAGATACGCAGTATTTT.

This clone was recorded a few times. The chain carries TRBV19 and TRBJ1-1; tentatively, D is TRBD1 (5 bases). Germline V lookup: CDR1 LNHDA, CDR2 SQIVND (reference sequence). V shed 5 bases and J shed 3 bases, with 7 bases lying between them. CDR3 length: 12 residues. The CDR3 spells CASSQGDTEAFF. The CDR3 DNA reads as TGTGCCAGTAGTCAAGGGGACACTGAAGCTTTCTTT.

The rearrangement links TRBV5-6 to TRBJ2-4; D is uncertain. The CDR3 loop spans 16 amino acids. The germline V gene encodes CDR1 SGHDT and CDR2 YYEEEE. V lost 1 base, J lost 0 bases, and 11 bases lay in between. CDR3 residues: CASSLWANRAKNIQYF. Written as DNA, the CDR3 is TGTGCCAGCAGCTTGTGGGCCAATAGAGCCAAAAACATTCAGTACTTC.

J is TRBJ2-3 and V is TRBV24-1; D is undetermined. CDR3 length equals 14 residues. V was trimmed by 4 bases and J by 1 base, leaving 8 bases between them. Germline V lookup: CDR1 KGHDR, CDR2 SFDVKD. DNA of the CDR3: TGTGCCACCAGTGACCCCAGAGGCACAGATACGCAGTATTTT. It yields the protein CATSDPRGTDTQYF.

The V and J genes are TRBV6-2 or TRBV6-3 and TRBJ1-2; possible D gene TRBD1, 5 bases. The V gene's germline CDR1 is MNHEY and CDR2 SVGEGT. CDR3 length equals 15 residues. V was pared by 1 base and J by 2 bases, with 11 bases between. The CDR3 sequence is CASSYYGTANYGYTF. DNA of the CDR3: TGTGCCAGCAGTTACTATGGGACGGCGAACTATGGCTACACCTTC.

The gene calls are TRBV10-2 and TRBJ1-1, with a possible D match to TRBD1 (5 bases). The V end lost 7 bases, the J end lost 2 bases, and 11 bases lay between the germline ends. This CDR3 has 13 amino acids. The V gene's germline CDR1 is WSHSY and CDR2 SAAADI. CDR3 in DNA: TGCGCCAGCAACGGGGCAGTCAACACTGAAGCTTTCTTT. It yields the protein CASNGAVNTEAFF.

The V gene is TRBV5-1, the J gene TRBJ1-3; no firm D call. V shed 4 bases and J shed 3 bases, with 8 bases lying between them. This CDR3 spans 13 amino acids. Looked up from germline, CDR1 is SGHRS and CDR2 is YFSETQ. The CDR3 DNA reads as TGCGCCAGCAGCCGGACCGTTGGAAACACCATATATTTT. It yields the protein CASSRTVGNTIYF.

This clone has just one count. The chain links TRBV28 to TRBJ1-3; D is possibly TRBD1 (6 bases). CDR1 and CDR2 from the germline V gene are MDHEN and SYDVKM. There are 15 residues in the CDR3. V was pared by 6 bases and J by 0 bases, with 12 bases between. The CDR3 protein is CASSRQATSGNTIYF. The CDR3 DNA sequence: TGTGCCAGCAGCCGACAGGCCACCTCTGGAAACACCATATATTTT.

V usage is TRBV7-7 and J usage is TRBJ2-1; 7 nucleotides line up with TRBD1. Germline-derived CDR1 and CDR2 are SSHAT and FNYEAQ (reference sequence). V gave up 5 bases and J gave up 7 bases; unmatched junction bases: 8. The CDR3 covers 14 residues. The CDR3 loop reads CASSKLDRWNEQFF. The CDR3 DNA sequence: TGTGCCAGCAGCAAACTGGACAGGTGGAATGAGCAGTTCTTC.

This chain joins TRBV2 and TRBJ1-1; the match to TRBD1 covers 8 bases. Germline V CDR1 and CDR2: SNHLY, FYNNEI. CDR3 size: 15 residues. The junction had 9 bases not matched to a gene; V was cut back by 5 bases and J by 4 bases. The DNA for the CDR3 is TGTGCCAGCAGTCGATCGACAGGGGTGGGCACTGAAGCTTTCTTT. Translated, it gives CASSRSTGVGTEAFF.

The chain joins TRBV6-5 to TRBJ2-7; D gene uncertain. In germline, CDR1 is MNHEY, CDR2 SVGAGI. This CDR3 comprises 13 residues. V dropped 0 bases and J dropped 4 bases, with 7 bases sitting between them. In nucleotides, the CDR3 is TGTGCCAGCAGTTACTCCCTAGGGTACGAGCAGTACTTC. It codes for CASSYSLGYEQYF.

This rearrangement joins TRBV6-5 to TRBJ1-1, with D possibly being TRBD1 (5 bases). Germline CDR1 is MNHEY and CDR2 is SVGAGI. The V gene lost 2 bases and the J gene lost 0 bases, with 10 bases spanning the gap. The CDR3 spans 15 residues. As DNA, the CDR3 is TGTGCCAGCAGTTACGGGGGTAACATGAACACTGAAGCTTTCTTT. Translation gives CASSYGGNMNTEAFF.

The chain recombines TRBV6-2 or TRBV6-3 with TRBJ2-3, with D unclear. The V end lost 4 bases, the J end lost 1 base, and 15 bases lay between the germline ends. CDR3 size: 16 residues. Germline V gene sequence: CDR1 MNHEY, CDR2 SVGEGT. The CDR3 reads CASSLYGAHRTDTQYF. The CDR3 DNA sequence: TGTGCCAGCAGTTTGTATGGCGCACACCGCACAGATACGCAGTATTTT.

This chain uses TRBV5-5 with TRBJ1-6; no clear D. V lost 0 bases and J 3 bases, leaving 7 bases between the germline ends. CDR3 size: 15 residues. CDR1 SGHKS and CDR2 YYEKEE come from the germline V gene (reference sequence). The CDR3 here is CASSLDPGYNSPLHF. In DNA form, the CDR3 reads TGTGCCAGCAGCTTGGACCCAGGCTATAATTCACCCCTCCACTTT.